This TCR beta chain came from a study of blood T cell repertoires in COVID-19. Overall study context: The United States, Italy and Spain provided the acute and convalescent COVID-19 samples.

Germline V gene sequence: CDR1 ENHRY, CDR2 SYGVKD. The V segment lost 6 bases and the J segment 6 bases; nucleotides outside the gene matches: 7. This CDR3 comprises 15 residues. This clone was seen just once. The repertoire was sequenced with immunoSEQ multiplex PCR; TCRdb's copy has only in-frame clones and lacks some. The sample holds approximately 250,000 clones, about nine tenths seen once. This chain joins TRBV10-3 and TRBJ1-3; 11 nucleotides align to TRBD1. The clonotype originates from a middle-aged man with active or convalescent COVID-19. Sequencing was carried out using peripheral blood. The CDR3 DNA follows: TGTGCCATCAGGGATCCGGGACAGGGGGAAAACACCATATATTTT. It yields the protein CAIRDPGQGENTIYF.